The 25 T cell receptor beta chains listed next were all sequenced from one sample in a study of T cell responses to AZD1222 COVID-19 vaccine. TCRdb keeps only in-frame clones here, not all; method: immunoSEQ multiplex PCR. The table records approximately 77,000 clones, about 90% of them present only once. Here the sequenced sample was peripheral blood, taken on day 0 of MenACWY control vaccination. These receptors were collected from an adult in good health.

The rearrangement joins TRBV5-1 to TRBJ2-3; D perhaps matches TRBD1 (5 bases). Germline lookup yields CDR1 SGHRS and CDR2 YFSETQ. V was shortened by 5 bases and J by 4 bases, with 14 bases between the two germline ends. CDR3 length: 14 amino acids. CDR3: CASSWAGQSDTQYF. In DNA form, the CDR3 reads TGCGCCAGCAGTTGGGCAGGGCAGTCAGATACGCAGTATTTT. Variable domain in full (rest from reference TRBV5-1 and TRBJ2-3): KAGVTQTPRYLIKTRGQQVTLSCSPISGHRSVSWYQQTPGQGLQFLFEYFSETQRNKGNFPGRFSGRQFSNSRSEMNVSTLELGDSALYLCASSWAGQSDTQYFGPGTRLTVL.

The chain uses TRBV28 and TRBJ2-7, with D uncertain. The germline gives CDR1 MDHEN, CDR2 SYDVKM. The CDR3 sequence is 14 residues long. V lost 3 bases to trimming and J lost 5 bases, with 14 bases between them. DNA for the CDR3: TGTGCCAGCAGTTTCTCGCGACAAAGTGACGAGCAGTACTTC. Translated, it gives CASSFSRQSDEQYF. Variable domain in full (rest from reference TRBV28 and TRBJ2-7): DVKVTQSSRYLVKRTGEKVFLECVQDMDHENMFWYRQDPGLGLRLIYFSYDVKMKEKGDIPEGYSVSREKKERFSLILESASTNQTSMYLCASSFSRQSDEQYFGPGTRLTVT.

Concerning this clone itself: The junction and the germline gene differ at one end; a read error may be behind it. This chain joins TRBV6-2 or TRBV6-3 and TRBJ1-4; 9 bases are shared with TRBD1. There are 14 residues in the CDR3. The germline V gene has CDR1 MNHEY and CDR2 SVGEGT. The CDR3: CASSGQGSKEKLFF. CDR3 in DNA: TGTGCCAGCAGTGGACAGGGGTCTAAAGAAAAACTGTTTTTT.

This clone has a single count. Other DNA sequences in this sample translate to the same CDR3. The chain has TRBV12-3 or TRBV12-4 and TRBJ2-5; D remains unclear. V lost 6 bases, J lost 5 bases, and 7 bases lay in between. The CDR3 has 11 residues. In nucleotides, the CDR3 is TGTGCCAGCAGCTTCCGGGAGACCCAGTACTTC. This encodes CASSFRETQYF.

The chain links TRBV7-2 to TRBJ2-1, with 12 positions matching TRBD2. The length of the CDR3 is 17 residues. With 4 bases clipped from V and 8 bases from J, the junction kept 12 bases outside the gene matches. Germline V gene data show CDR1 as SGHTA and CDR2 as FQGNSA. CDR3 amino acids: CASSYGTSGYFNDEQFF. The CDR3 DNA reads TGTGCCAGCAGCTATGGGACTAGCGGGTACTTTAACGATGAGCAGTTCTTC.

This clone showed up just a few times. The chain has TRBV4-2 and TRBJ1-1; 12 bases are shared with TRBD1. Per germline, CDR1 LGHNA and CDR2 YNFKEQ. The V gene end was trimmed by 0 bases and the J gene end by 5 bases; junction bases not matched to a gene: 10. The CDR3 is made up of 18 amino acids. In DNA, the CDR3 is TGTGCCAGCAGCCAAGACCTTCAGGGACAGGGGGCGCGTACTGAAGCTTTCTTT. Translation gives CASSQDLQGQGARTEAFF.

The chain links TRBV3-1 (or the pseudogene TRBV3-2) to TRBJ2-3; the match to TRBD2 covers 10 bases. The ends lost 1 base at V and 5 bases at J; junction bases unmatched: 6. In germline, CDR1 is LGHDT, CDR2 YNNKEL (reference sequence). CDR3 length equals 16 residues. CDR3 nucleotides: TGTGCCAGCAGCCAAGGGACTAGCGGAGTCGAAGATACGCAGTATTTT. Protein sequence: CASSQGTSGVEDTQYF.

V is TRBV25-1 and J is TRBJ2-1; 8 bases fit TRBD1. V trimming: 3 bases; J trimming: 6 bases; junction bases outside the gene matches: 7. CDR1 is MGHDK and CDR2 is SYGVNS in the germline V gene. This CDR3 contains 15 residues. In DNA, the CDR3 is TGTGCCAGCAGTGACCCATCGGACAGGGTCAATGAGCAGTTCTTC. The encoded protein is CASSDPSDRVNEQFF.

J is TRBJ2-3 and V is TRBV6-2 or TRBV6-3; D is perhaps TRBD2 (5 bases). This CDR3 is 17 amino acids long. Germline V gene data show CDR1 as MNHEY and CDR2 as SVGEGT. Trimming stripped 5 bases from V and 3 bases from J, with 21 bases between. The CDR3 region is CASSTQDWQRRTDTQYF. CDR3 coding DNA: TGTGCCAGCAGTACTCAGGACTGGCAAAGAAGAACAGATACGCAGTATTTT.

V usage is TRBV11-2 and J usage is TRBJ1-3; D perhaps matches TRBD1 (5 bases). The CDR3 consists of 17 residues. V was trimmed by 5 bases and J by 0 bases, leaving 17 bases between them. Germline V gene data show CDR1 as SGHAT and CDR2 as FQNNGV. This CDR3 is CASSQRAGQNSGNTIYF. The DNA for the CDR3 is TGTGCCAGCAGCCAAAGAGCAGGACAAAACTCTGGAAACACCATATATTTT. The full variable domain, rest sourced from reference TRBV11-2 and TRBJ1-3, is EAGVAQSPRYKIIEKRQSVAFWCNPISGHATLYWYQQILGQGPKLLIQFQNNGVVDDSQLPKDRFSAERLKGVDSTLKIQPAKLEDSAVYLCASSQRAGQNSGNTIYFGEGSWLTVV.

As DNA, the CDR3 is TGTGCCAGCAGCCCCCCGACACCCGAGGGGACTGAAGCTTTCTTT. Its protein is CASSPPTPEGTEAFF. The rearrangement uses TRBV7-6 and TRBJ1-1; tentatively, D is TRBD1 (5 bases). With 5 bases removed from V and 5 bases from J, the gap between germline ends came to 18 bases. The CDR3 is made up of 15 amino acids. CDR1 and CDR2 from the germline V gene are SGHVS and FNYEAQ.

About this clone itself: The junction does not match germline at one end; this may be a read error. Other DNA variants within this sample encode the same CDR3. The genes are TRBV3-1 (or the pseudogene TRBV3-2) and TRBJ2-3; 14 nucleotides align to TRBD2. This CDR3 comprises 18 residues. The V gene's germline CDR1 is LGHDT and CDR2 YNNKEL (reference sequence). The CDR3, as DNA: TGCGCCAGCAGCCAAGAAGGACTAGCGGGGGGCGGCACAGATACGCAGTATTTT. Encoded protein: CASSQEGLAGGGTDTQYF.

The chain couples TRBV29-1 to TRBJ2-5; D is ambiguous. Looked up from germline, CDR1 is SQVTM and CDR2 is ANQGSEA. V was clipped by 4 bases and J by 5 bases, with 11 bases between them. This CDR3 has 12 amino acids. The CDR3 loop is CSVVGDAETQYF. DNA for the CDR3: TGCAGCGTTGTAGGTGATGCGGAGACCCAGTACTTC.

In this sample, this clone turned up once. This chain joins TRBV24-1 and TRBJ2-3; 7 nucleotides line up with TRBD2. The trim removed 9 bases at V and 1 base at J, leaving 9 bases unmatched. The germline V gene has CDR1 KGHDR and CDR2 SFDVKD. The CDR3 is 15 amino acids. The DNA of the CDR3 is TGTGCCACCCGTGGGAGGGTGGGGGGCACAGATACGCAGTATTTT. Translation: CATRGRVGGTDTQYF.

This chain connects TRBV10-2 to TRBJ2-1, with 10 bases lining up with TRBD1. Germline V CDR1 and CDR2: WSHSY, SAAADI. CDR3 length equals 13 residues. V lost 5 bases, J lost 8 bases, and 3 bases stayed unmatched. As DNA, the CDR3 is TGCGCCAGCAGTTTGGGACAGGGGTATGAGCAGTTCTTC. Protein: CASSLGQGYEQFF.

This chain links TRBV28 with TRBJ2-3, with D perhaps matching TRBD1 or TRBD2 (6 bases each). CDR3 length equals 18 residues. Germline assignment: CDR1 MDHEN and CDR2 SYDVKM. V gave up 5 bases and J gave up 2 bases, with 23 bases separating them. In DNA form, the CDR3 reads TGTGCCAGCAGTATGGACAAGGAAGGAGGGGGACTCACAGATACGCAGTATTTT. Translating gives CASSMDKEGGGLTDTQYF.

V gene TRBV3-1 (or the pseudogene TRBV3-2) combines with J gene TRBJ2-1; 8 bases line up with TRBD2. V shed 3 bases and J 2 bases; nucleotides not matched to a gene: 6. The CDR3 has 16 residues. The germline CDR1 and CDR2 sequences are LGHDT and YNNKEL (reference sequence). The CDR3 sequence is CASSHYSGGTYNEQFF. CDR3 DNA sequence: TGTGCCAGCAGCCACTACAGCGGGGGAACCTACAATGAGCAGTTCTTC.

This sequence joins TRBV7-2 and TRBJ1-2, with D possibly TRBD1 on 5 matching bases. CDR1 is SGHTA and CDR2 is FQGNSA in the germline V gene. V lost 6 bases, J lost 2 bases, and 10 bases lay in between. This CDR3 has 13 residues. For the CDR3, the DNA is TGTGCCAGCAGTTCCAGACAGAACTATGGCTACACCTTC. Translating gives CASSSRQNYGYTF.

The rearrangement links TRBV3-1 (or the pseudogene TRBV3-2) to TRBJ1-3; no reliable D call. The CDR3 extends over 13 amino acids. Trimming took off 4 bases at V and 4 bases at J, with 8 bases between the two ends. Per the germline V gene, CDR1 is LGHDT and CDR2 is YNNKEL (reference sequence). CDR3 protein: CASSRRSGNTIYF. CDR3 coding DNA: TGTGCCAGCAGCCGCAGGTCGGGAAACACCATATATTTT.

The chain employs TRBV6-2 or TRBV6-3 and TRBJ1-4; D perhaps matches TRBD1 (6 bases). Germline CDR1 and CDR2: MNHEY and SVGEGT. The CDR3 contains 16 residues. V was pared by 4 bases and J by 0 bases, with 12 bases between. CDR3 sequence reads: CASSFGQFATNEKLFF. DNA for the CDR3: TGTGCCAGCAGTTTTGGACAGTTCGCAACTAATGAAAAACTGTTTTTT.

This clone was found once. The chain has TRBV20-1 and TRBJ2-2; TRBD2 matches 8 bases. The germline CDR1 and CDR2 sequences are DFQATT and SNEGSKA (reference sequence). This CDR3 has 15 residues. V dropped 3 bases and J dropped 6; count of bases not matched to a gene: 9. The CDR3 DNA is TGCAGTGCTAGTAAGGCCGGGAGGGCCCCCGGGGAGCTGTTTTTT. Amino acids: CSASKAGRAPGELFF.

V is TRBV28 and J is TRBJ1-6; D is uncertain. The germline CDR1 and CDR2 sequences are MDHEN and SYDVKM. The CDR3 is 14 amino acids. V dropped 4 bases and J dropped 7 bases, with 11 bases sitting between them. CDR3 nucleotides: TGTGCCAGCAGTTATAGGGTGAGAAATTCACCCCTCCACTTT. Translation gives CASSYRVRNSPLHF.

The chain combines TRBV7-9 with TRBJ1-3; D remains ambiguous. Looked up from germline, CDR1 is SEHNR and CDR2 is FQNEAQ (reference sequence). The length of the CDR3 is 13 residues. V was pared by 2 bases and J by 3 bases, with 5 bases between. This CDR3 is CASSLNVGNTIYF. CDR3 coding DNA: TGTGCCAGCAGCTTAAACGTTGGAAACACCATATATTTT.

The chain uses TRBV6-2 or TRBV6-3 and TRBJ2-4; D remains unclear. CDR1 is MNHEY and CDR2 is SVGEGT in the germline V gene. Deletions cut 0 bases from V and 3 bases from J, with 9 bases between. The CDR3 has 15 residues. CDR3 nucleotide sequence: TGTGCCAGCAGTTACTCGGCAGCCCACAAAAACATTCAGTACTTC. Translating gives CASSYSAAHKNIQYF.

The chain recombines TRBV5-1 with TRBJ2-1; TRBD1 or TRBD2 may be the D gene (5 bases each). Trimming took off 3 bases at V and 1 base at J, with 11 bases between the two ends. Germline V gives CDR1 SGHRS, CDR2 YFSETQ. This CDR3 has 15 residues. CDR3 sequence reads: CASSSQGGSYNEQFF. The CDR3 nucleotides read TGCGCCAGCAGCTCGCAGGGCGGGTCCTACAATGAGCAGTTCTTC.